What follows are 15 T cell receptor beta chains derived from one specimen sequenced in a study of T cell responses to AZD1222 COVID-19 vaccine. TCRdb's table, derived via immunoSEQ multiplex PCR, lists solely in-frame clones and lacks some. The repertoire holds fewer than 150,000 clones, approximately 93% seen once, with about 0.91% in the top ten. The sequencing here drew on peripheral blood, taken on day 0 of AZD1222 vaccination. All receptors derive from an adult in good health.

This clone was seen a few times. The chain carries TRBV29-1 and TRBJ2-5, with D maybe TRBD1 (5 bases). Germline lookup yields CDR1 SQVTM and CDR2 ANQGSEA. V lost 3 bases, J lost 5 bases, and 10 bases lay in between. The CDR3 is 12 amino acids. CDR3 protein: CSVDRAAETQYF. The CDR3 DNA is TGCAGCGTTGACAGGGCCGCGGAGACCCAGTACTTC. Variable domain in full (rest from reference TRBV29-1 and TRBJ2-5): SAVISQKPSRDICQRGTSLTIQCQVDSQVTMMFWYRQQPGQSLTLIATANQGSEATYESGFVIDKFPISRPNLTFSTLTVSNMSPEDSSIYLCSVDRAAETQYFGPGTRLLVL.

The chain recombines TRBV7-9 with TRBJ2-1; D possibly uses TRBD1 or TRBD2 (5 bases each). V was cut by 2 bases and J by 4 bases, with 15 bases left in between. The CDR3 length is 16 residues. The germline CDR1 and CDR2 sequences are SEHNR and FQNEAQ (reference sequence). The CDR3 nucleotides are TGTGCCAGCAGCTTACTACACCGGGACCCTTACAATGAGCAGTTCTTC. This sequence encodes CASSLLHRDPYNEQFF.

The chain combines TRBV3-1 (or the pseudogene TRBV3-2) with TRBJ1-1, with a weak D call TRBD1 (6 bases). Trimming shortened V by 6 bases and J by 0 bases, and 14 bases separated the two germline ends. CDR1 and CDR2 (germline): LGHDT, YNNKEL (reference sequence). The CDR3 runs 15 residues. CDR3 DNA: TGTGCCAGCAGGCAAAGGACAGCCATGAACACTGAAGCTTTCTTT. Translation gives CASRQRTAMNTEAFF.

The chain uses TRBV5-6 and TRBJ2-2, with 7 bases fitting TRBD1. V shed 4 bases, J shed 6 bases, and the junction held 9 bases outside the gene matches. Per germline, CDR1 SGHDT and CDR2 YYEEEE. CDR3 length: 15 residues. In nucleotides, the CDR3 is TGTGCCAGCAGCCCGGTGACAGGGTATCCCGGGGAGCTGTTTTTT. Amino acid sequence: CASSPVTGYPGELFF. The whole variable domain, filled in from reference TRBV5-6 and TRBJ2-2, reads DAGVTQSPTHLIKTRGQQVTLRCSPKSGHDTVSWYQQALGQGPQFIFQYYEEEERQRGNFPDRFSGHQFPNYSSELNVNALLLGDSALYLCASSPVTGYPGELFFGEGSRLTVL.

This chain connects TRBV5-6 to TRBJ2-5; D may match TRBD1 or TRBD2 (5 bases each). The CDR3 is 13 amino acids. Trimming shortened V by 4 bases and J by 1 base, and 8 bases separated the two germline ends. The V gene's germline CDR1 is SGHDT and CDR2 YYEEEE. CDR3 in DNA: TGTGCCAGCAGCCGTGGGGGCCAAGAGACCCAGTACTTC. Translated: CASSRGGQETQYF. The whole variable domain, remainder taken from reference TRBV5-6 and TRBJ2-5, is DAGVTQSPTHLIKTRGQQVTLRCSPKSGHDTVSWYQQALGQGPQFIFQYYEEEERQRGNFPDRFSGHQFPNYSSELNVNALLLGDSALYLCASSRGGQETQYFGPGTRLLVL.

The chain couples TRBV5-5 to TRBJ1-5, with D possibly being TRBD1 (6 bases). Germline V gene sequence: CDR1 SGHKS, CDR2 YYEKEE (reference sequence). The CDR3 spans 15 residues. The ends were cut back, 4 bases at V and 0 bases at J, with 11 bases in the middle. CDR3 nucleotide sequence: TGTGCCAGCAGCCCTCGGACAGATAGCAATCAGCCCCAGCATTTT. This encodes CASSPRTDSNQPQHF.

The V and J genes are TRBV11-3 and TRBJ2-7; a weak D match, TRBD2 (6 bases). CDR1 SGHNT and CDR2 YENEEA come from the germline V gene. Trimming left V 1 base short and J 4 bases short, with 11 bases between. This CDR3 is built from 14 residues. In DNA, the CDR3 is TGTGCCAGCAGCTTAGGGGCAGGAGGGTACGAGCAGTACTTC. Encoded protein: CASSLGAGGYEQYF. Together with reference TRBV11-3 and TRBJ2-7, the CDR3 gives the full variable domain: EAGVVQSPRYKIIEKKQPVAFWCNPISGHNTLYWYLQNLGQGPELLIRYENEEAVDDSQLPKDRFSAERLKGVDSTLKIQPAELGDSAVYLCASSLGAGGYEQYFGPGTRLTVT.

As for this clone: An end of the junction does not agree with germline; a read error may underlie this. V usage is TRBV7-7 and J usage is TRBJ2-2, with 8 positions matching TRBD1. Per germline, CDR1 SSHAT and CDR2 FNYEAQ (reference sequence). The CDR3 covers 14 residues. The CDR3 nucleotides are TGTGCTAGCAGCTTAAGACAGGGGTACGGGGAGCTGTTTTTT. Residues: CASSLRQGYGELFF.

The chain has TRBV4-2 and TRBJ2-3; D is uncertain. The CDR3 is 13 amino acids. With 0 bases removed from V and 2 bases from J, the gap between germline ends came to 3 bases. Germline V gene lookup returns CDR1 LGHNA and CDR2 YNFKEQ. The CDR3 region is CASSQELTDTQYF. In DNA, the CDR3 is TGTGCCAGCAGCCAAGAACTCACAGATACGCAGTATTTT.

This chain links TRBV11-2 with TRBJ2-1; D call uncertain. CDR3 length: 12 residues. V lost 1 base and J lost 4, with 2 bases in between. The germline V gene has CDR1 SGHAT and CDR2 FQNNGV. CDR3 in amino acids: CASSLAYNEQFF. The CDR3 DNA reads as TGTGCCAGCAGCTTAGCTTACAATGAGCAGTTCTTC.

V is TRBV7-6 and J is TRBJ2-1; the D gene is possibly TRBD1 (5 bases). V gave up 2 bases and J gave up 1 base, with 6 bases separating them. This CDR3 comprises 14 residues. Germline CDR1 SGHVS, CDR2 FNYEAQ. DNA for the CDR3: TGTGCCAGCAGCTTAAGGGGATCCTACAATGAGCAGTTCTTC. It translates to CASSLRGSYNEQFF.

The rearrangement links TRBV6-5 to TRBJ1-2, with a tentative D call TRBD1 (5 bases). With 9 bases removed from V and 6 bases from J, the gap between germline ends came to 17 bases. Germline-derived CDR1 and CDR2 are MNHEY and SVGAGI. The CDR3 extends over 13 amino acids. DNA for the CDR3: TGTGCCAGTCGTTGGGGTAGGGGTAATGGCTACACCTTC. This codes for CASRWGRGNGYTF.

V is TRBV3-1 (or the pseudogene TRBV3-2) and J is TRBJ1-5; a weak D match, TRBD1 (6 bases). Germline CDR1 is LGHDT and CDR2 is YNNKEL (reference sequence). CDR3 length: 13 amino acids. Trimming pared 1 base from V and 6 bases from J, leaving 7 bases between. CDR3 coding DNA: TGTGCCAGCAGCCAAGCAGGGGCTCAGCCCCAGCATTTT. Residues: CASSQAGAQPQHF.

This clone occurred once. CDR3 sequence reads: CASSVGGRNTEAFF. Written as DNA, the CDR3 is TGTGCCAGCAGCGTAGGGGGCCGAAACACTGAAGCTTTCTTT. This chain connects TRBV9 to TRBJ1-1; D perhaps matches TRBD1 (5 bases). CDR1 and CDR2 (germline): SGDLS, YYNGEE. V gave up 0 bases and J gave up 2 bases, with 8 bases separating them. CDR3 size: 14 residues.

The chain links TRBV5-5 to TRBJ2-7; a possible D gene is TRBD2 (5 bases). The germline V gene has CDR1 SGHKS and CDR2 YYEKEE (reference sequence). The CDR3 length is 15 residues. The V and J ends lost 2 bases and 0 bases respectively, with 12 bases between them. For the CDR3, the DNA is TGTGCCAGCAGCTTCGGAGGTAGATCCTCCTACGAGCAGTACTTC. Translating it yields CASSFGGRSSYEQYF.